The T cell receptor beta chain described here comes from a study of blood T cell repertoires in COVID-19. Notes on this clone: Different DNA sequences within this sample yield the same CDR3.

Clones were sequenced by immunoSEQ multiplex PCR, and TCRdb holds only the in-frame ones, with some missing. The sample has some 180,000 clones, about 80% seen once; the top ten hold about 15%. The sample comprised PBMCs or T cells enriched from blood (not recorded which). The clonotype comes from a man aged 55 to 70 who had been exposed to COVID-19.

The CDR3 sequence is CASSLASSGSYEQYF. As DNA, the CDR3 is TGTGCCAGCAGCTTAGCGTCTAGCGGGAGCTACGAGCAGTACTTC. The gene calls are TRBV7-2 and TRBJ2-7; 10 nucleotides line up with TRBD2. The junction had 2 bases not matched to a gene; V was cut back by 0 bases and J by 3 bases. The CDR3 sequence is 15 residues long. In germline, CDR1 is SGHTA, CDR2 FQGNSA.